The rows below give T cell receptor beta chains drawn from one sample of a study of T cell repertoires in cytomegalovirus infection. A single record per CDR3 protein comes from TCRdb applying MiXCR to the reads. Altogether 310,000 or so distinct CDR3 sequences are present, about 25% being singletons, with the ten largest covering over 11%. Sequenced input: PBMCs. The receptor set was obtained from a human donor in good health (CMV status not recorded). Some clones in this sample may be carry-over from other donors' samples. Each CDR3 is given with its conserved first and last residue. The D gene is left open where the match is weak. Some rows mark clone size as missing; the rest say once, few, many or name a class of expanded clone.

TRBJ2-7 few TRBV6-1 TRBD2 TGTGCCAGCAGCCCCTACAGCGGGGGCGAGCAGTACTTC CASSPYSGGEQYF
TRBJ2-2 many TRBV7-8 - TGTGCCAGCAGCTTAGCGACCCTGATGAACACCGGGGAGCTGTTTTTT CASSLATLMNTGELFF
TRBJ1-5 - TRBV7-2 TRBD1 TGTGCCAGCAGCGAAAGACAGGGTAGTCAGCCCCAGCATTTT CASSERQGSQPQHF
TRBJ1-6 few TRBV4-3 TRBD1 TGCGCCAGCAGCCCGACAGGGGGTAATTCACCCCTCCACTTT CASSPTGGNSPLHF
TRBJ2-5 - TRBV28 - TGTGCCAGCAGTACCCCCTGGGAGACCCAGTACTTC CASSTPWETQYF
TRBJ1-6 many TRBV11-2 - TGTGCCAGCAGCTTAGTCGGGACGGCTTCACCCCTCCACTTT CASSLVGTASPLHF
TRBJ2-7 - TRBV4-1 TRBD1 TGTGCCAGCAGCCAAGAGATGGGGACAGGGGGCTACGAGCAGTACTTC CASSQEMGTGGYEQYF
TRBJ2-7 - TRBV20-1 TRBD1 TGCAGTGCTGGGACAGCCTCCTACGAGCAGTACTTC CSAGTASYEQYF
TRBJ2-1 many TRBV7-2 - TGTGCCAGCAGCTTAGCTAGCCAACACTACAATGAGCAGTTCTTC CASSLASQHYNEQFF
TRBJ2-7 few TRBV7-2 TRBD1 TGTGCCAGCAGCTCCCGTCCGGGACAGGGCCACGAGCAGTACTTC CASSSRPGQGHEQYF
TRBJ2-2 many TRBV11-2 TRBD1 TGTGCCAGCACCGGACAGGGAAGGGTAACCGGGGAGCTGTTTTTT CASTGQGRVTGELFF
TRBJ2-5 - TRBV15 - TGTGCCACCAGTGCGTACAGGGTTTCGGAAGAGACCCAGTACTTC CATSAYRVSEETQYF
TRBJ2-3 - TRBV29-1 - TGCAGCGTTGCTCTAGCAGGTACGCAGTATTTT CSVALAGTQYF
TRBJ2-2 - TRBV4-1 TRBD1 TGCGCCAGCAGCCAAGAAGGACAGGCCGCGAACACCGGGGAGCTGTTTTTT CASSQEGQAANTGELFF
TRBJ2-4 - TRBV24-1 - TGTGCCACCAGTGATCCCGCAGGGAAGGCCAAAAACATTCAGTACTTC CATSDPAGKAKNIQYF
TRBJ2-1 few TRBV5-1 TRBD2 TGCGCCAGCAGCTTGGCCAGCGGGAGCGGCCTTTATGAGCAGTTCTTC CASSLASGSGLYEQFF
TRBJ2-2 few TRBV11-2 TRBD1 TGTGCCAGCAGTTGGACAGGGATTAACACCGGGGAGCTGTTTTTT CASSWTGINTGELFF
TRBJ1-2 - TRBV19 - TGTGCCAGTAGTATCACAGGAGCTAACTATGGCTACACCTTC CASSITGANYGYTF
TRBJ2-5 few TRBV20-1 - TGCAGTGCTAGTATCGGGGGAGAGACCCAGTACTTC CSASIGGETQYF
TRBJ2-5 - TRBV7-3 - TGTGCCAGCAGCCCTCGACACAGCCAAGAGACCCAGTACTTC CASSPRHSQETQYF
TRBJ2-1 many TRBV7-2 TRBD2 TGTGCCAGCAGCTTAGTCCCCAGCGGGAGTTCCAATGAGCAGTTCTTC CASSLVPSGSSNEQFF
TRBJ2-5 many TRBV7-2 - TGTGCCAGCAGCTTAGCGCCTGGACGGGGAAGAGAGACCCAGTACTTC CASSLAPGRGRETQYF
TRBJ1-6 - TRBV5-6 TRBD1 TGTGCCAGCAGCCTCCTTGGACAGGGTGTCGGTTCACCCCTCCACTTT CASSLLGQGVGSPLHF
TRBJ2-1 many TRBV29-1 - TGCAGCGTTGAATACTACAATGAGCAGTTCTTC CSVEYYNEQFF
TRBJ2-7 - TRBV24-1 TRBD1 TGTGCCACCAGTGATTTCTACAGGGGACAATCCTACGAGCAGTACTTC CATSDFYRGQSYEQYF
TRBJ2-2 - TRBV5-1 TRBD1 TGCGCCAGCAGCGGTGACAGGGGAACCGGGGAGCTGTTTTTT CASSGDRGTGELFF
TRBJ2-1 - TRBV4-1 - TGCGCCAGCAGCCTTCCGGCGGGGTCTCCTTACAATGAGCAGTTCTTC CASSLPAGSPYNEQFF
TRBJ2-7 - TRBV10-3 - TGTGCCATCAGTGAGGGAGACTACGAGCAGTACTTC CAISEGDYEQYF
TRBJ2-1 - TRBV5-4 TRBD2 TGTGCCAGCAGCCCAGGAGGGACTAGCGGCTACAATGAGCAGTTCTTC CASSPGGTSGYNEQFF
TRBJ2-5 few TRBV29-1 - TGCAGCAGCTCGGGAGCTAGCGAAGAGACCCAGTACTTC CSSSGASEETQYF
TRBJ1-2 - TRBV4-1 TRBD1 TGCGCCAGCAGCCAAGGAGACAGGGAACCCAGGGGCTACACCTTC CASSQGDREPRGYTF
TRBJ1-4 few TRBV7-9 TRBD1 TGTGCCAGCAGCCCCGGGACAGGGAATGAAAAACTGTTTTTT CASSPGTGNEKLFF
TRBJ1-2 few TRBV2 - TGTGCCAGCAGGGGGCACCAGGATGGCTACACCTTC CASRGHQDGYTF
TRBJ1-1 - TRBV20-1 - TGCAGTGCTAGAGGGGACCCGAACACTGAAGCTTTCTTT CSARGDPNTEAFF
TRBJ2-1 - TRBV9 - TGTGCCAGCAGTGCAGACTACCCCTCCTACAATGAGCAGTTCTTC CASSADYPSYNEQFF
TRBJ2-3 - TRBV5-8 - TGTGCCAGCAGCTTATTCCCCACAAACCCCGGCGGGGGCACAGATACGCAGTATTTT CASSLFPTNPGGGTDTQYF
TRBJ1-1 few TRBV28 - TGTGCCAGCAGATTGAACACTGAAGCTTTCTTT CASRLNTEAFF
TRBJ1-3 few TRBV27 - TGTGCCAGCAGTGCTGGACGGAGCTCCGCTGGAAACACCATATATTTT CASSAGRSSAGNTIYF
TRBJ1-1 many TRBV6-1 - TGTGCCAGCAGCGGGACCCCGGACACTGAAGCTTTCTTT CASSGTPDTEAFF
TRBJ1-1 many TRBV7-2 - TGTGCCAGCAGCTTCCGGTTTGGGGGGAGAACTGAAGCTTTCTTT CASSFRFGGRTEAFF
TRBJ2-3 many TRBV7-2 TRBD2 TGTGCCAGCAGCCCCTCGGGAGGGCCCTTTGATACGCAGTATTTT CASSPSGGPFDTQYF
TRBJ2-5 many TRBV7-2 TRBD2 TGTGCCAGCGTATCGAGGGAGGGCGGGGAGACCCAGTACTTC CASVSREGGETQYF
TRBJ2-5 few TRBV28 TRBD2 TGTGCCAGCAGTTTCTTAGGCGGGGGGGGGGAAGAGACCCAGTACTTC CASSFLGGGGEETQYF
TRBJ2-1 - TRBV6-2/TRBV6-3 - TGTGCCAGCAGTAATCCCGGGACACCCCCCTACAATGAGCAGTTCTTC CASSNPGTPPYNEQFF
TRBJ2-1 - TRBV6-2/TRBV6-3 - TGTGCCAGCAGTTATGGGGCAGGGTTGACCCCCGGGAGTAATGAGCAGTTCTTC CASSYGAGLTPGSNEQFF
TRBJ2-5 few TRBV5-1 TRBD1 TGCGCCAGCAGCCAAGCCGGGACAGGGGGGGAGACCCAGTACTTC CASSQAGTGGETQYF
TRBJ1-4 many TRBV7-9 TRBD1 TGTGCCAGCTCTGGACAGGGGGATGAAAAACTGTTTTTT CASSGQGDEKLFF
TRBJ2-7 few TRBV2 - TGTGCCAGCTGGGAAAGGTCAGAGCAGTACTTC CASWERSEQYF